The 32 T cell receptor beta chains below come from one sample, sequenced in a study of blood T cell repertoires in COVID-19 (dated by TCRdb to about 2020). The method behind the library was the immunoSEQ multiplex PCR assay. Here the immuneACCESS table is served through TCRdb, limited to in-frame sequences with V and J called. Missing clones are a known gap in these copies; in checked studies unresolved V genes cover under half, and the rest lacks a known reason. The sample table records a few hundred thousand clones; 88% of these occur just once. The ten largest clones capture about 1% of the sample. Input material: peripheral blood. These receptors all come from a woman aged 40 to 50 who had recovered from COVID-19.

The rearrangement links TRBV7-2 to TRBJ2-5; 11 bases agree with TRBD2. Losses at the gene ends were 5 bases for V and 1 base for J; bases not matched to a gene: 6. Germline lookup yields CDR1 SGHTA and CDR2 FQGNSA. There are 16 residues in the CDR3. Here the CDR3 DNA reads TGTGCCAGCAGCCCGACTAGCGGGACAATCCAAGAGACCCAGTACTTC. Protein: CASSPTSGTIQETQYF.

The chain recombines TRBV7-8 with TRBJ1-5; D might be TRBD1 (6 bases). The V gene's germline CDR1 is SGHVS and CDR2 FQNEAQ. V was clipped by 0 bases and J by 6 bases, with 18 bases between them. The CDR3 runs to 17 residues. This chain's CDR3 is CASSLAGVGALGQPQHF. CDR3 in DNA: TGTGCCAGCAGCTTAGCGGGGGTGGGGGCGCTCGGTCAGCCCCAGCATTTT.

V and J are TRBV9 and TRBJ2-3; TRBD2 matches 13 bases. The CDR3 totals 14 residues. Germline-derived CDR1 and CDR2 are SGDLS and YYNGEE. V shed 7 bases, J shed 5 bases, and the junction held 4 bases outside the gene matches. For the CDR3, the DNA is TGTGCCAGCGGCACTAGCGGGAGGGGAGATACGCAGTATTTT. Its protein product is CASGTSGRGDTQYF.

The genes are TRBV2 and TRBJ2-7; 11 bases are a match to TRBD2. Trimming at V came to 6 bases and at J to 3 bases, leaving 13 bases not matched to a gene. Germline V gene sequence: CDR1 SNHLY, CDR2 FYNNEI. This CDR3 spans 17 amino acids. This chain's CDR3 is CASSGVGLAGGLYEQYF. The CDR3 DNA reads TGTGCCAGCAGCGGGGTGGGGCTAGCGGGAGGTCTCTACGAGCAGTACTTC. Filled out from reference TRBV2 and TRBJ2-7, the complete variable domain reads EPEVTQTPSHQVTQMGQEVILRCVPISNHLYFYWYRQILGQKVEFLVSFYNNEISEKSEIFDDQFSVERPDGSNFTLKIRSTKLEDSAMYFCASSGVGLAGGLYEQYFGPGTRLTVT.

The chain couples TRBV4-1 to TRBJ2-1; tentatively, D is TRBD2 (5 bases). CDR3 length: 17 residues. Trimming removed 1 base from V and 0 bases from J, with 13 bases in between. CDR1 is MGHRA and CDR2 is YSYEKL in the germline V gene. The CDR3, as DNA: TGCGCCAGCAGCCAAGCCCCTAGCAGAAGCTCCTACAATGAGCAGTTCTTC. This encodes CASSQAPSRSSYNEQFF.

This chain joins TRBV12-1 and TRBJ1-1; the table's D call of TRBD1 was not tested on the DNA. TRBV12-1 counts as a pseudogene. This CDR3 contains 15 residues. CDR3 in DNA: TGTGCCAGCAGCCCCGACAGGGCTTCGAGCACTGAAGCTTTCTTT. Its protein product is CASSPDRASSTEAFF.

The rearrangement links TRBV5-1 to TRBJ2-3, with TRBD2 matching 13 bases. The ends lost 4 bases at V and 1 base at J; junction bases unmatched: 3. Germline CDR1 reads SGHRS; CDR2 reads YFSETQ. This CDR3 spans 16 amino acids. In DNA form, the CDR3 reads TGCGCCAGCAGCCCCGGGACTAGCGGGGGCACAGATACGCAGTATTTT. Amino acids: CASSPGTSGGTDTQYF. The entire variable domain, with the rest obtained from reference TRBV5-1 and TRBJ2-3, is as follows: KAGVTQTPRYLIKTRGQQVTLSCSPISGHRSVSWYQQTPGQGLQFLFEYFSETQRNKGNFPGRFSGRQFSNSRSEMNVSTLELGDSALYLCASSPGTSGGTDTQYFGPGTRLTVL.

The V call is TRBV4-3, the J call TRBJ1-2; D is unresolved. The CDR3 loop spans 13 amino acids. Looked up from germline, CDR1 is LGHNA and CDR2 is YSLEER. V lost 3 bases and J lost 0, with 5 bases in between. DNA of the CDR3: TGCGCCAGCAGCCACCTAACTAACTATGGCTACACCTTC. This codes for CASSHLTNYGYTF.

This chain joins TRBV7-8 and TRBJ2-3; D unresolved. V was clipped by 5 bases and J by 0 bases, with 3 bases between them. Germline loops: CDR1 SGHVS, CDR2 FQNEAQ. CDR3 length: 12 residues. CDR3: CASSPSTDTQYF. The CDR3 coding sequence is TGTGCCAGCAGCCCGAGCACAGATACGCAGTATTTT.

The rearrangement uses TRBV3-1 (or the pseudogene TRBV3-2) and TRBJ2-1; TRBD1 is a possible D gene (6 bases). Germline V lookup: CDR1 LGHDT, CDR2 YNNKEL (reference sequence). Deletions cut 4 bases from V and 3 bases from J, with 13 bases between. The CDR3 contains 15 residues. The CDR3 is CASSPRGGDYNEQFF. The CDR3 DNA reads as TGTGCCAGCAGCCCCAGGGGTGGGGACTACAATGAGCAGTTCTTC.

This clone turned up a few times. The CDR3 here is CATSPRGGPGHNEQYF. For the CDR3, the DNA is TGTGCCACCAGCCCCAGAGGTGGCCCGGGTCACAACGAGCAGTACTTC. The chain employs TRBV15 and TRBJ2-7; no clear D. Germline-derived CDR1 and CDR2 are LNHNV and YYDKDF (reference sequence). The CDR3 runs 16 residues. V dropped 5 bases and J dropped 5 bases, with 22 bases sitting between them.

On this clone: Other nucleotide sequences in the sample specify the same CDR3. The rearrangement uses TRBV15 and TRBJ2-2; tentative D call: TRBD1 (6 bases). Trimming removed 1 base at V and 5 bases at J, with 11 bases between. Germline V gene data show CDR1 as LNHNV and CDR2 as YYDKDF (reference sequence). This CDR3 is 15 amino acids long. For the CDR3, the DNA is TGTGCCACCAGCAGAGCAGGGGTGGGGACCGGGGAGCTGTTTTTT. This sequence encodes CATSRAGVGTGELFF.

The chain employs TRBV2 and TRBJ1-2, with D possibly being TRBD1 (5 bases). The CDR3 consists of 16 residues. Trimming pared 4 bases from V and 0 bases from J, leaving 15 bases between. The germline V gene encodes CDR1 SNHLY and CDR2 FYNNEI. The CDR3 sequence is CASSGAAGPSNYGYTF. The CDR3, as DNA: TGTGCCAGCAGTGGGGCCGCGGGGCCCTCTAACTATGGCTACACCTTC.

This chain links TRBV7-3 with TRBJ2-1, with D possibly TRBD2 on 6 matching bases. CDR3 length: 14 amino acids. Germline loops: CDR1 SGHTA, CDR2 FQGTGA. Trimming took 5 bases from V and 7 from J, leaving 15 bases between them. The CDR3 DNA is TGTGCCAGCAGCCACGGGGGTATCAGTAATGAGCAGTTCTTC. Its translation: CASSHGGISNEQFF.

This clone was counted a few times. V usage is TRBV30 and J usage is TRBJ1-5; possible D gene TRBD1, 5 bases. Germline V gene data show CDR1 as GTSNPN and CDR2 as SVGIG (reference sequence). This CDR3 comprises 13 residues. Trimming took 0 bases from V and 7 from J, leaving 10 bases between them. The CDR3 sequence is CAWSVQVLQPQHF. CDR3 DNA sequence: TGTGCCTGGAGTGTACAGGTCCTACAGCCCCAGCATTTT.

The rearrangement joins TRBV10-3 to TRBJ2-1; 8 bases are a match to TRBD2. The germline V gene encodes CDR1 ENHRY and CDR2 SYGVKD. This CDR3 spans 13 amino acids. V lost 8 bases to trimming and J lost 5 bases; unmatched junction nucleotides: 5. The CDR3 is CAIRAGADNEQFF. The CDR3 coding sequence is TGTGCCATCCGAGCGGGAGCAGACAATGAGCAGTTCTTC.

This clone occurred a few times. The chain is built from TRBV6-2 or TRBV6-3 and TRBJ1-1, with 8 bases matching TRBD1. V trimming: 2 bases; J trimming: 4 bases; junction bases outside the gene matches: 3. The CDR3 loop spans 14 amino acids. Germline CDR1 and CDR2: MNHEY and SVGEGT. The CDR3 DNA reads TGTGCCAGCAGTTACCAGGGGACAGGCACTGAAGCTTTCTTT. Encoded protein: CASSYQGTGTEAFF.

J is TRBJ1-4 and V is TRBV10-3; 8 nucleotides line up with TRBD1. This CDR3 is built from 16 residues. Germline CDR1 and CDR2: ENHRY and SYGVKD. V gave up 6 bases and J gave up 11 bases; unmatched junction bases: 17. The CDR3 coding sequence is TGTGCCATCAGCCCCGGGACAGGTGGAGGTTGGGGGAAACTGTTTTTT. Residues: CAISPGTGGGWGKLFF.

V gene TRBV24-1 combines with J gene TRBJ2-6; TRBD1 aligns across 8 bases. Germline V gives CDR1 KGHDR, CDR2 SFDVKD. The CDR3 runs 16 residues. After removal of 5 bases from V and 2 bases from J, the junction contained 4 bases not matched to a gene. CDR3 region: CATSGRGRAGANVLTF. CDR3 sequence (DNA): TGTGCCACCAGTGGCAGGGGGCGCGCTGGGGCCAACGTCCTGACTTTC.

The J gene is TRBJ1-2, the V gene TRBV12-5; TRBD1 matches at 7 bases. The J segment lost 2 bases and the V segment lost 5 bases, leaving 5 bases of the junction unmatched. The CDR3 covers 14 residues. CDR1 and CDR2 (germline): LGHNT, FRNRAP. The CDR3 DNA reads TGTGCTAGTGGTAACCCAGGGGGAAACTATGGCTACACCTTC. Its translation: CASGNPGGNYGYTF.

The chain combines TRBV19 with TRBJ2-7; TRBD2 matches 7 bases. The CDR3 runs to 11 residues. The germline V gene encodes CDR1 LNHDA and CDR2 SQIVND (reference sequence). The V segment lost 9 bases and the J segment 4 bases; nucleotides outside the gene matches: 3. DNA for the CDR3: TGTGCCAGCGGGGGAGGGTACGAGCAGTACTTC. Protein product: CASGGGYEQYF.

CDR3 loop: CASSYPGTALETQYF. The CDR3 coding sequence is TGTGCCAGCAGTTACCCCGGGACAGCCTTGGAGACCCAGTACTTC. J is TRBJ2-5 and V is TRBV6-5, with TRBD1 matching over 7 bases. The germline gives CDR1 MNHEY, CDR2 SVGAGI. Germline trimming cut 2 bases from V and 5 bases from J; bases unmatched to any gene: 8. This CDR3 spans 15 amino acids.

This clone was counted between two and nine times. This chain joins TRBV18 and TRBJ1-1; 8 nucleotides agree with TRBD1. The J segment lost 0 bases and the V segment lost 3 bases, leaving 6 bases of the junction unmatched. The CDR3 extends over 16 amino acids. Germline V lookup: CDR1 KGHSH, CDR2 LQKENI. CDR3 nucleotides: TGTGCCAGCTCACCCCGGGACAGGAAAATGAACACTGAAGCTTTCTTT. Residues: CASSPRDRKMNTEAFF.

The rearrangement uses TRBV5-4 and TRBJ2-2, with 8 bases that match TRBD2. Germline trimming cut 6 bases from V and 0 bases from J; bases unmatched to any gene: 7. The germline gives CDR1 SGHNT, CDR2 YYREEE (reference sequence). This CDR3 is 16 amino acids long. The CDR3 region has the DNA TGTGCCAGCACGCCCCGGGGGGGAACGAACACCGGGGAGCTGTTTTTT. Its protein product is CASTPRGGTNTGELFF.

This chain connects TRBV11-3 to TRBJ2-5; the match to TRBD1 covers 9 bases. The CDR3 is made up of 15 amino acids. Germline V CDR1 and CDR2: SGHNT, YENEEA. The V segment lost 5 bases and the J segment 5 bases; nucleotides outside the gene matches: 9. DNA for the CDR3: TGTGCCAGCAGCCCCGGGGACAGGGCTGGGGAGACCCAGTACTTC. Protein: CASSPGDRAGETQYF.

This chain connects TRBV27 to TRBJ2-3, with a tentative D call TRBD1 (6 bases). Trimming took off 2 bases at V and 5 bases at J, with 11 bases between the two ends. Germline V gene data show CDR1 as MNHEY and CDR2 as SMNVEV (reference sequence). The CDR3 has 14 residues. The CDR3: CASSLRVRGDTQYF. As DNA, the CDR3 is TGTGCCAGCAGTTTACGGGTCAGGGGAGATACGCAGTATTTT.

This clone was seen a handful of times. The J gene is TRBJ2-7, the V gene TRBV27; the match to TRBD1 covers 9 bases. V gave up 7 bases and J gave up 7 bases; unmatched junction bases: 11. Per the germline V gene, CDR1 is MNHEY and CDR2 is SMNVEV (reference sequence). The CDR3 is made up of 14 amino acids. This CDR3 reads CASTPRTGAREQYF. The DNA for the CDR3 is TGTGCCAGCACCCCCCGGACAGGGGCAAGGGAGCAGTACTTC.

This rearrangement joins TRBV5-4 to TRBJ1-1; 7 bases align to TRBD1. This CDR3 region has 16 residues. V lost 3 bases and J lost 3; bases outside the gene matches: 11. In germline, CDR1 is SGHNT, CDR2 YYREEE (reference sequence). Written as DNA, the CDR3 is TGTGCCAGCAGCTCTGGGGGACAGCGAAGCCACACTGAAGCTTTCTTT. Amino acid sequence: CASSSGGQRSHTEAFF.

The chain employs TRBV10-1 and TRBJ1-1; 7 nucleotides agree with TRBD1. This CDR3 region has 14 residues. Germline lookup yields CDR1 WNHNN and CDR2 SYGVQD (reference sequence). V gave up 3 bases and J gave up 11 bases; unmatched junction bases: 12. This CDR3 reads CASSDPGTATGAFF. For the CDR3, the DNA is TGCGCCAGCAGTGACCCAGGGACAGCCACCGGGGCTTTCTTT.

This clone was counted a few times. The chain combines TRBV30 with TRBJ1-6; D gene uncertain. The CDR3 loop spans 15 amino acids. V was clipped by 3 bases and J by 0 bases, with 9 bases between them. The V gene's germline CDR1 is GTSNPN and CDR2 SVGIG (reference sequence). The CDR3 loop is CAWRALSSYNSPLHF. The CDR3 DNA is TGTGCCTGGAGGGCCTTAAGCTCCTATAATTCACCCCTCCACTTT.

The rearrangement links TRBV6-5 to TRBJ2-7, with D perhaps matching TRBD1 (6 bases). The CDR3 covers 15 residues. Trimming stripped 7 bases from V and 0 bases from J, with 16 bases between. The germline gives CDR1 MNHEY, CDR2 SVGAGI. This CDR3 is CASKEDRQSSYEQYF. The CDR3, as DNA: TGTGCCAGCAAGGAGGACAGACAGAGCTCCTACGAGCAGTACTTC.

Here the CDR3 reads CASSPSAGGPTEQYV. DNA for the CDR3: TGTGCCAGCAGCCCCTCGGCGGGAGGGCCCACCGAGCAGTACGTC. The rearrangement uses TRBV6-2 or TRBV6-3 and TRBJ2-7, with 9 nucleotides matching TRBD2. Germline V CDR1 and CDR2: MNHEY, SVGEGT. With 6 bases clipped from V and 6 bases from J, the junction kept 12 bases outside the gene matches. CDR3 size: 15 residues.